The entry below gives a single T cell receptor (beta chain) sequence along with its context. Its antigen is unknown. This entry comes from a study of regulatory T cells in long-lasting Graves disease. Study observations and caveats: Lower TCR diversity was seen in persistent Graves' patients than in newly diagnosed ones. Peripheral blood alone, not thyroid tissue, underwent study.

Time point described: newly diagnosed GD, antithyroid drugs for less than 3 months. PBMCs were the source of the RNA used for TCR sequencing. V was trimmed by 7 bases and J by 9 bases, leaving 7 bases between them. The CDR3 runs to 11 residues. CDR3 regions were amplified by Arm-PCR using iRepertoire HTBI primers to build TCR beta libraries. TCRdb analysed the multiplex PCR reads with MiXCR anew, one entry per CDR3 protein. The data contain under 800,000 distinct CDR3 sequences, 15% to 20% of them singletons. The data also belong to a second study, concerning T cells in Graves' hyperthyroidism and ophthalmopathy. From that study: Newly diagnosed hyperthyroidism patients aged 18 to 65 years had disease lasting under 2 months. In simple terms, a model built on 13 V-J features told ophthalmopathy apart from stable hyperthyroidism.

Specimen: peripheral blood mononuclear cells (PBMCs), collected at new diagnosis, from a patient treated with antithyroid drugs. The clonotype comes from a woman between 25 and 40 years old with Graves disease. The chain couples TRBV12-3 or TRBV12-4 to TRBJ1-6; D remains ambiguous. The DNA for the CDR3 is TGTGCCAGCACCTGGGGTTCACCCCTCCACTTT. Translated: CASTWGSPLHF.